This T cell receptor beta chain comes out of a study of blood T cells in healthy people across ages. Turning to the study itself: Through template switching, about one barcoded beta molecule was captured per two T cells, as measured in model experiments. Broader study findings: Researchers deemed the diversity estimates from one million T cells underestimates. Bulk PBMC profiling left naive and antigen-experienced comparisons inconclusive.

Germline loops: CDR1 MDHEN, CDR2 SYDVKM. Trimming removed 7 bases from V and 4 bases from J; junction bases left unmatched: 3. CDR3 size: 13 residues. Together with a sample-barcoded 5' primer, a J-beta primer mix was included in a second PCR lasting about 6 to 11 cycles. Each cDNA molecule, via a template-switch adaptor with 12 random nucleotides, was tagged. MiXCR was run by TCRdb on the 5' RACE reads, yielding one entry per CDR3 protein. Among about 290,000 distinct CDR3 sequences listed, roughly a quarter were seen once. Notes on this clonotype: Its antigen is not identified.

The clonotype was recovered from a woman aged 70 to 79 in good health. Sequences were obtained from blood. The genes are TRBV28 and TRBJ1-1, with TRBD1 matching 10 bases. The CDR3 DNA follows: TGTGCCAGCAACCGGGACAGGGGCACTGAAGCTTTCTTT. Translated: CASNRDRGTEAFF.